The clone carrying this TCR beta chain was observed at least ten times. Its antigen is not known. TCRdb re-called the 5' RACE reads through MiXCR, storing one row per CDR3 protein. The data show 25,000 to 30,000 distinct CDR3 sequences, around 17% seen once. This sample is drawn from a study of neurological immune-mediated disorders. Study-wide findings and caveats: The most TCR clonal expansion was seen in HTLV-1-associated myelopathy, and the least was seen in multiple sclerosis, which fell below healthy controls.

Trimming took 3 bases from V and 6 from J; bases not matched to a gene: 11. The germline CDR1 and CDR2 sequences are SEHNR and FQNEAQ (reference sequence). This CDR3 is 17 amino acids long. This sample's time point: technical triplicate 3. The chain carries TRBV7-9 and TRBJ2-3; 11 bases line up with TRBD2. The receptor was derived from a female donor with HTLV-1-associated myelopathy (HAM/TSP). The sequencing input was CD4+ T cells from blood. In DNA form, the CDR3 reads TGTGCCAGCAGCTTCCCCCTGACTAGCGGGAAAAGCGATACGCAGTATTTT. Its translation is CASSFPLTSGKSDTQYF.